This TCR beta chain stems from a study of blood T cell repertoires in COVID-19. Original analysis: Estimation of nucleated cell counts was performed using reference gene primer amplification. Clones were read by immunoSEQ multiplex PCR, and TCRdb kept only the in-frame ones, dropping some. The D gene and trimming were derived from the DNA, and the V and J assignments and clone size from that table. The sample lists some 53,000 clones; nearly 90% were seen once. Germline loops: CDR1 MNHNS, CDR2 SASEGT. Germline trimming cut 2 bases from V and 12 bases from J; bases unmatched to any gene: 5. This CDR3 region has 13 residues.

The receptor's source is a man aged 60 to 75 with active COVID-19. Sequencing used peripheral blood. The genes are TRBV6-1 and TRBJ2-7; the match to TRBD2 covers 12 bases. CDR3 sequence reads: CASSELTSGSLYF. For the CDR3, the DNA is TGTGCCAGCAGTGAACTGACTAGCGGGAGTCTGTACTTC.